This T cell receptor (beta chain) derives from a study of cytomegalovirus exposure and HLA in healthy donors. Study in general: Caucasian-associated ancestry cluster membership applied to less than 85% of several hundred genotyped donors.

The study ran its PCR with 60 Vbeta and 13 Jbeta primers. Generated by immunoSEQ multiplex PCR, the TCRdb table keeps only in-frame clones and is missing some. The sample includes just over 150,000 clones, roughly 85% seen only once; the top ten take about 2.1%. The sample holds a few counts of this clone. Its antigen remains unidentified. This CDR3 is built from 16 residues. Germline V gene data show CDR1 as MNHNY and CDR2 as SVGAGI (reference sequence). Losses at the gene ends were 8 bases for V and 6 bases for J; bases not matched to a gene: 18. Study outcomes and limitations: With high specificity and sensitivity, the classifier reportedly diagnosed cytomegalovirus status. Earlier analysis looked at TCR beta V segments, and most were productive about 90% or about 30% of the time.

The origin of this receptor is a woman aged 18-29 years in good health and CMV-seronegative. The chain combines TRBV6-6 with TRBJ2-7; 8 positions agree with TRBD2. The sequencing input was PBMCs. The CDR3 reads CASLNLGGSGTSEQYF. The CDR3 region has the DNA TGTGCCAGCCTCAACCTTGGAGGTAGCGGGACGAGCGAGCAGTACTTC.